The 17 T cell receptor beta chains reported below all come from one sample, sequenced in a study of blood T cell repertoires in COVID-19. Clones were sequenced by immunoSEQ multiplex PCR, and TCRdb holds only the in-frame ones, with some missing. This table holds some 320,000 clones, 90% found once. The sequenced material came from PBMCs or T cells enriched from blood (not recorded which). These receptor sequences come from a man aged 55 to 70 who had recovered from COVID-19.

The V gene is TRBV2, the J gene TRBJ2-3; D might be TRBD1 (5 bases). Germline V gene sequence: CDR1 SNHLY, CDR2 FYNNEI. The CDR3 length is 11 residues. V dropped 8 bases and J dropped 6 bases, with 9 bases sitting between them. The chain's CDR3 is CASGRADTQYF. The CDR3 nucleotides read TGTGCCAGCGGCAGGGCGGATACGCAGTATTTT.

This clone was seen more than once but under ten times. The identical CDR3 is also encoded by other nucleotide sequences in the sample. V gene TRBV10-3 combines with J gene TRBJ1-2; no clear D. The germline V and J ends were trimmed by 10 bases and 7 bases, with 10 bases remaining between them. Germline CDR1 and CDR2: ENHRY and SYGVKD. The CDR3 consists of 10 residues. CDR3 nucleotides: TGTGCCACCGGGGTGGGTGGCTACACCTTC. Translation: CATGVGGYTF.

This chain connects TRBV6-5 to TRBJ1-3; no firm D call. Per the germline V gene, CDR1 is MNHEY and CDR2 is SVGAGI. This CDR3 contains 13 residues. The germline V and J ends were trimmed by 0 bases and 3 bases, with 3 bases remaining between them. The CDR3 protein is CASSYSSGNTIYF. The CDR3 DNA sequence: TGTGCCAGCAGTTACTCGAGTGGAAACACCATATATTTT.

This clone is a singleton in its sample. The V and J genes are TRBV4-2 and TRBJ1-1; 8 bases are a match to TRBD1. Germline-derived CDR1 and CDR2 are LGHNA and YNFKEQ. The trim removed 5 bases at V and 5 bases at J, leaving 10 bases unmatched. This CDR3 contains 15 residues. CDR3 nucleotide sequence: TGTGCCAGCAGCGATCAGGGGGCCGGTTTTACTGAAGCTTTCTTT. Amino acid sequence: CASSDQGAGFTEAFF.

The chain recombines TRBV10-3 with TRBJ1-5, with 7 bases fitting TRBD1. V gave up 10 bases and J gave up 2 bases; unmatched junction bases: 8. Looked up from germline, CDR1 is ENHRY and CDR2 is SYGVKD. The CDR3 length is 14 residues. The CDR3 sequence is CATRQGGGNQPQHF. The CDR3 DNA follows: TGTGCCACGAGGCAGGGGGGCGGCAATCAGCCCCAGCATTTT.

This chain links TRBV11-2 with TRBJ2-3, with D perhaps matching TRBD2 (5 bases). The CDR3 runs 15 residues. The germline V gene has CDR1 SGHAT and CDR2 FQNNGV. The V and J ends lost 5 bases and 6 bases respectively, with 18 bases between them. The CDR3 DNA follows: TGTGCCAGCAGCCCCGCTGGCACCAGAGGGGATACGCAGTATTTT. It is translated as CASSPAGTRGDTQYF.

The chain recombines TRBV6-2 or TRBV6-3 with TRBJ2-5; tentatively, D is TRBD2 (5 bases). CDR3 length: 16 amino acids. From germline, CDR1 is MNHEY and CDR2 SVGEGT. The germline V and J ends were trimmed by 3 bases and 0 bases, with 14 bases remaining between them. CDR3 protein: CASSYVAGEYQETQYF. CDR3 coding DNA: TGTGCCAGCAGTTATGTAGCCGGGGAGTACCAAGAGACCCAGTACTTC.

The chain uses TRBV24-1 and TRBJ1-2, with D perhaps matching TRBD1 (5 bases). Germline V gives CDR1 KGHDR, CDR2 SFDVKD. This CDR3 spans 12 amino acids. Trimming cost V 5 bases and J 7 bases, with 10 bases left between them. The chain's CDR3 is CATSVGAGGYTF. CDR3 bases: TGTGCCACCAGTGTAGGGGCCGGTGGCTACACCTTC.

The genes are TRBV19 and TRBJ2-2; unclear D gene. V was cut by 10 bases and J by 5 bases, with 17 bases left in between. CDR1 is LNHDA and CDR2 is SQIVND in the germline V gene (reference sequence). This CDR3 contains 14 residues. The CDR3 reads CATEPVSGTGELFF. The CDR3 DNA follows: TGTGCCACGGAGCCGGTCTCCGGTACCGGGGAGCTGTTTTTT.

The chain recombines TRBV27 with TRBJ1-3; D call uncertain. CDR1 is MNHEY and CDR2 is SMNVEV in the germline V gene (reference sequence). V was cut by 6 bases and J by 1 base, with 10 bases left in between. The CDR3 sequence is 14 residues long. CDR3 in amino acids: CASRQNWSGNTIYF. The CDR3, as DNA: TGTGCCAGCAGACAGAACTGGTCTGGAAACACCATATATTTT.

V and J are TRBV4-1 and TRBJ1-1; 7 bases are a match to TRBD1. Germline CDR1 and CDR2: MGHRA and YSYEKL. The CDR3 has 17 residues. With V trimmed by 3 bases and J by 4 bases, 14 bases remained unmatched. The CDR3 here is CASSHLPPRTGGTEAFF. CDR3 in DNA: TGCGCCAGCAGCCACCTCCCCCCCCGGACAGGCGGCACTGAAGCTTTCTTT.

This chain uses TRBV5-1 with TRBJ2-7, with D perhaps TRBD1 (6 bases). Germline lookup yields CDR1 SGHRS and CDR2 YFSETQ. The CDR3 sequence is 14 residues long. With 6 bases removed from V and 2 bases from J, the gap between germline ends came to 15 bases. The CDR3 loop is CASKLAGVPYEQYF. In DNA, the CDR3 is TGCGCCAGCAAGTTGGCAGGGGTCCCCTACGAGCAGTACTTC. Full variable domain (rest looked up from reference TRBV5-1 and TRBJ2-7): KAGVTQTPRYLIKTRGQQVTLSCSPISGHRSVSWYQQTPGQGLQFLFEYFSETQRNKGNFPGRFSGRQFSNSRSEMNVSTLELGDSALYLCASKLAGVPYEQYFGPGTRLTVT.

The chain is built from TRBV2 and TRBJ2-3; TRBD2 aligns across 9 bases. CDR3 length: 15 residues. V lost 4 bases to trimming and J lost 4 bases; unmatched junction nucleotides: 6. CDR1 and CDR2 from the germline V gene are SNHLY and FYNNEI. CDR3 region: CASSGNSGSADTQYF. Here the CDR3 DNA reads TGTGCCAGCAGTGGGAATAGCGGGAGCGCAGATACGCAGTATTTT. Filled out from reference TRBV2 and TRBJ2-3, the complete variable domain reads EPEVTQTPSHQVTQMGQEVILRCVPISNHLYFYWYRQILGQKVEFLVSFYNNEISEKSEIFDDQFSVERPDGSNFTLKIRSTKLEDSAMYFCASSGNSGSADTQYFGPGTRLTVL.

The rearrangement uses TRBV30 and TRBJ2-4, with D possibly being TRBD1 (6 bases). The CDR3 is 15 residues long. V lost 3 bases to trimming and J lost 0 bases, with 12 bases between them. From germline, CDR1 is GTSNPN and CDR2 SVGIG (reference sequence). The DNA for the CDR3 is TGTGCCTGGAGGGGACAAGGATTAGCCAAAAACATTCAGTACTTC. Its translation: CAWRGQGLAKNIQYF.

This clone was detected only a few times. The genes are TRBV4-1 and TRBJ1-1, with D uncertain. The CDR3 consists of 15 residues. Germline loops: CDR1 MGHRA, CDR2 YSYEKL. V dropped 0 bases and J dropped 1 base, with 9 bases sitting between them. CDR3 in DNA: TGCGCCAGCAGCCAAGATCATGCAGGGAACACTGAAGCTTTCTTT. Its protein is CASSQDHAGNTEAFF.

The chain is built from TRBV2 and TRBJ1-6; a weak D match, TRBD1 (6 bases). Trimming stripped 2 bases from V and 7 bases from J, with 18 bases between. The CDR3 contains 17 residues. CDR1 is SNHLY, CDR2 FYNNEI, per germline. CDR3 DNA sequence: TGTGCCAGCAGTGAACGGGCCCGGGGGGCCTGGAATTCACCCCTCCACTTT. Translation gives CASSERARGAWNSPLHF.

The chain links TRBV6-5 to TRBJ1-5; D remains unclear. Trimming removed 8 bases from V and 3 bases from J, with 11 bases in between. The CDR3 runs 13 residues. CDR1 and CDR2 from the germline V gene are MNHEY and SVGAGI. CDR3 loop: CASSPVLNQPQHF. The CDR3 region has the DNA TGTGCCAGCTCCCCCGTCCTCAATCAGCCCCAGCATTTT.